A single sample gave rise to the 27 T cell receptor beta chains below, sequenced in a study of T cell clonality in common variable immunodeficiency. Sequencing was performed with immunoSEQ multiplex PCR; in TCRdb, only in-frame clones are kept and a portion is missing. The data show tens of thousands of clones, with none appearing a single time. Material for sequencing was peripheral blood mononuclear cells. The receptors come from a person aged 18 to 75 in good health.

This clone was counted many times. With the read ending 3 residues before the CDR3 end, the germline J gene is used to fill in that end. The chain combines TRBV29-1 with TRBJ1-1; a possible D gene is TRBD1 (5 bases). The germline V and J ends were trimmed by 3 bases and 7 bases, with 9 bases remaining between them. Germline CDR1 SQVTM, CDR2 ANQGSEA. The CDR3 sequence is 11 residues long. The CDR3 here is CSVDTQGEAFF. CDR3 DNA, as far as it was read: TGCAGCGTTGACACGCAGGGTGAA.

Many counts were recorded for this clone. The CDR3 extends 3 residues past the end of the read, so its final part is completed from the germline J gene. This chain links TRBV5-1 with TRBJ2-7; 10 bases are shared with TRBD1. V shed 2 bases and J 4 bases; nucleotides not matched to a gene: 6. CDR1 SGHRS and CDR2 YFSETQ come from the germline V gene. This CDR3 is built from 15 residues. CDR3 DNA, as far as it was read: TGCGCCAGCAGCTTAACCGGGACAGGGGTTTACGAG. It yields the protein CASSLTGTGVYE. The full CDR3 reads CASSLTGTGVYEQYF.

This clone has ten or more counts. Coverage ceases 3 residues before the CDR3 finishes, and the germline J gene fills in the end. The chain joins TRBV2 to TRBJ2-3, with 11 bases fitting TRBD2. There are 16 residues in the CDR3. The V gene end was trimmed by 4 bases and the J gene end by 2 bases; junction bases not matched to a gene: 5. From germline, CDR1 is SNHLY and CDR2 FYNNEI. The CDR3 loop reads CASSGGTSGSTDTQYF. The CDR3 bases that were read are TGTGCCAGCAGTGGCGGGACTAGCGGATCCACAGATACG.

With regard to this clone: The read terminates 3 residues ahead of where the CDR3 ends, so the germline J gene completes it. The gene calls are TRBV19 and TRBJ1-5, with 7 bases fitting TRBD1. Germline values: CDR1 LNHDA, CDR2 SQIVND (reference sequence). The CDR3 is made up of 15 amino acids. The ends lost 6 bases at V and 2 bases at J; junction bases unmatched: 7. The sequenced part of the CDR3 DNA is TGTGCCAGTAGGAGACAGGGTGAGGGCAATCAGCCC. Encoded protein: CASRRQGEGNQP. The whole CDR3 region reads CASRRQGEGNQPQHF.

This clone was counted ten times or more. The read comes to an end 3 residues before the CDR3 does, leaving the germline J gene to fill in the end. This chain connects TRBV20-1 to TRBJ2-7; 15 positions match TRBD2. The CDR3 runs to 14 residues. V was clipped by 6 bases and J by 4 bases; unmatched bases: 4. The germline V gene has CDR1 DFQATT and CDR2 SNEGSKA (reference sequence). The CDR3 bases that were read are TGCAGTGCGTGGGGACTAGCGGGAGGTTACGAG. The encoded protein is CSAWGLAGGYE. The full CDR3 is CSAWGLAGGYEQYF.

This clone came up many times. CDR3 DNA (partial): TGTGCCAGTACCATTACAGGGGCGTTTACAGATACG. Amino acids: CASTITGAFTDT. The full CDR3 protein reads CASTITGAFTDTQYF. J is TRBJ2-3 and V is TRBV19; 7 bases are a match to TRBD1. The read ends 3 residues early relative to the CDR3; the germline J gene fills the gap. V lost 7 bases, J lost 3 bases, and 10 bases stayed unmatched. Germline lookup yields CDR1 LNHDA and CDR2 SQIVND (reference sequence). The CDR3 is 15 amino acids.

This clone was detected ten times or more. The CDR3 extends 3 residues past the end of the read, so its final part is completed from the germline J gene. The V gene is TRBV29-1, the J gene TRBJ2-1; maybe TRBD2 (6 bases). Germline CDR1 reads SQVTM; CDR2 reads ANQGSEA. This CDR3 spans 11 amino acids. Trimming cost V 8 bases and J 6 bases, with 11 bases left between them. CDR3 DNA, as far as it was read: TGCAGCTCTGCCGGGGGCAATGAG. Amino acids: CSSAGGNE. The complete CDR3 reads CSSAGGNEQFF.

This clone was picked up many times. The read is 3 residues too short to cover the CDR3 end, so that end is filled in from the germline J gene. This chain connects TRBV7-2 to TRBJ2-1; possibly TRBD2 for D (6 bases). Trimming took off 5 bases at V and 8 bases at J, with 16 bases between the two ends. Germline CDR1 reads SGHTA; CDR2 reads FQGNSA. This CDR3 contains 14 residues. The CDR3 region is CASSIVLASDEQFF. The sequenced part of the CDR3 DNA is TGTGCCAGCAGCATAGTCCTAGCGAGTGATGAG.

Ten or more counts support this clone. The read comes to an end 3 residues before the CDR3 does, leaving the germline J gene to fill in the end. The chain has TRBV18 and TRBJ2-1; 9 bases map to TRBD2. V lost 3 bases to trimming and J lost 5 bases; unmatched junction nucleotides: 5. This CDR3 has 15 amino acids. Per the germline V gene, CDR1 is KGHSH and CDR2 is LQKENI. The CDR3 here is CASSPRGRGNNEQFF. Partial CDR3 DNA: TGTGCCAGCTCACCCCGCGGGAGGGGGAACAATGAG. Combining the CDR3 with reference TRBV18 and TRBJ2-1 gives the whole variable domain NAGVMQNPRHLVRRRGQEARLRCSPMKGHSHVYWYRQLPEEGLKFMVYLQKENIIDESGMPKERFSAEFPKEGPSILRIQQVVRGDSAAYFCASSPRGRGNNEQFFGPGTRLTVL.

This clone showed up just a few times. CDR3: CSAVGQLQETQYF. Incomplete CDR3 DNA: TGCAGTGCCGTGGGACAGCTGCAAGAGACC. The chain joins TRBV20-1 to TRBJ2-5, with TRBD1 matching over 7 bases. Read coverage stops 3 residues before the CDR3 terminus; the germline J gene supplies the remainder. Unmatched junction bases numbered 6, after V lost 6 bases and J lost 2 bases. Germline CDR1 DFQATT, CDR2 SNEGSKA (reference sequence). CDR3 size: 13 residues.

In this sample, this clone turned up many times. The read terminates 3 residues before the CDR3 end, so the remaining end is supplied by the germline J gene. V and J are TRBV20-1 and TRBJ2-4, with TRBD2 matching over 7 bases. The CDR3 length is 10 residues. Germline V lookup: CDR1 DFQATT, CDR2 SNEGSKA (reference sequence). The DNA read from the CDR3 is TGCAGTGCTAGATGGGACTAT. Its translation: CSARWDY. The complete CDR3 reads CSARWDYQYF.

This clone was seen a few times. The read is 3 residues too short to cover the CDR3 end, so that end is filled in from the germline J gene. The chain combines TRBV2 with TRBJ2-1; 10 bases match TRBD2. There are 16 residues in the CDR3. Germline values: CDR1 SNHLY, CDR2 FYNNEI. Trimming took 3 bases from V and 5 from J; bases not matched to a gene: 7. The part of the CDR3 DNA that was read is TGTGCCAGCAGTGAGGGACTAGCGAGGAAAAACAATGAG. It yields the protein CASSEGLARKNNE. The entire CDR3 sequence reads CASSEGLARKNNEQFF. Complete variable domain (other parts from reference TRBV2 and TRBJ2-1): EPEVTQTPSHQVTQMGQEVILRCVPISNHLYFYWYRQILGQKVEFLVSFYNNEISEKSEIFDDQFSVERPDGSNFTLKIRSTKLEDSAMYFCASSEGLARKNNEQFFGPGTRLTVL.

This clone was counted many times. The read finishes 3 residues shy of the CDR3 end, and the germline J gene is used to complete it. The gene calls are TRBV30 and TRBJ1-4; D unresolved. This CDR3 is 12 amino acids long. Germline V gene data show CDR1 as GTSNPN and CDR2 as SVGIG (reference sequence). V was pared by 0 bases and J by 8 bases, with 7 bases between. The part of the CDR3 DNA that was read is TGTGCCTGGAGTGTAATCGCGGAAAAA. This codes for CAWSVIAEK. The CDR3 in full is CAWSVIAEKLFF.

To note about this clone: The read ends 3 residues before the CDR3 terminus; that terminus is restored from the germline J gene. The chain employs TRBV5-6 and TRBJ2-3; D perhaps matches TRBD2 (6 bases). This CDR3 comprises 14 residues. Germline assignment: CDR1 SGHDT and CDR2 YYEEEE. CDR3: CASSFDVGLGTQYF. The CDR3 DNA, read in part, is TGTGCCAGCAGCTTTGATGTGGGACTGGGGACG.

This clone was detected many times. This chain's CDR3 is CSVFLRGGETQYF. The part of the CDR3 DNA that was read is TGCAGCGTTTTTTTAAGGGGTGGAGAGACC. The chain employs TRBV29-1 and TRBJ2-5, with TRBD1 as a possible D gene (5 bases). The sequence runs out 3 residues before the end of the CDR3; the remainder is reconstructed from the germline J gene. Trimming cost V 5 bases and J 4 bases, with 14 bases left between them. The CDR3 has 13 amino acids. CDR1 and CDR2 (germline): SQVTM, ANQGSEA.

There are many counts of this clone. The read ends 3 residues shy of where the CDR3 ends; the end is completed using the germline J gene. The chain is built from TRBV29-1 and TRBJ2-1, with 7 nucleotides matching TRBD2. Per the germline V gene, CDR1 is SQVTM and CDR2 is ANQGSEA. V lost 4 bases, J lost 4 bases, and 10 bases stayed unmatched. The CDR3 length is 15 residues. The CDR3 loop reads CSVGVRLAAYNEQFF. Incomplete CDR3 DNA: TGCAGCGTTGGAGTGAGGCTAGCGGCTTACAATGAG.

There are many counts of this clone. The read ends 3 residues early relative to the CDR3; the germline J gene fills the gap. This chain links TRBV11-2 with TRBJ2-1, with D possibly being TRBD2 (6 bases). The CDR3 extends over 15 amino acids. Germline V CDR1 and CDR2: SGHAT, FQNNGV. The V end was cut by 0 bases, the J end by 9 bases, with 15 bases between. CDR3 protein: CASSLDTGRAGEQFF. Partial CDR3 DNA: TGTGCCAGCAGCTTAGATACTGGTCGAGCGGGTGAG.

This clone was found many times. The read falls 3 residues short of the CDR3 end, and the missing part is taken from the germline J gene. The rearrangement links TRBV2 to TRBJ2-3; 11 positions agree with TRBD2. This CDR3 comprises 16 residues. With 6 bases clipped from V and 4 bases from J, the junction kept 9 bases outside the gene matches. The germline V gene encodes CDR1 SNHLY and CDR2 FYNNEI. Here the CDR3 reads CASRKLAGGGADTQYF. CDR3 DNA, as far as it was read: TGTGCCAGCAGAAAGCTAGCGGGAGGAGGAGCAGATACG.

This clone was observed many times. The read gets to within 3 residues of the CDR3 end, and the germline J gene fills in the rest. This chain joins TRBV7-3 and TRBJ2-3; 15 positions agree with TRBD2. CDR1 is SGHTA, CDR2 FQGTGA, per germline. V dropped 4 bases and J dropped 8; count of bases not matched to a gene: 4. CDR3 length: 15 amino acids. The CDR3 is CASSSRTSGRATQYF. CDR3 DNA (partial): TGTGCCAGCAGCTCTCGGACTAGCGGGAGGGCTACG. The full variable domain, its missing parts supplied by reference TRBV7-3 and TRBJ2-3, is GAGVSQTPSNKVTEKGKYVELRCDPISGHTALYWYRQSLGQGPEFLIYFQGTGAADDSGLPNDRFFAVRPEGSVSTLKIQRTERGDSAVYLCASSSRTSGRATQYFGPGTRLTVL.

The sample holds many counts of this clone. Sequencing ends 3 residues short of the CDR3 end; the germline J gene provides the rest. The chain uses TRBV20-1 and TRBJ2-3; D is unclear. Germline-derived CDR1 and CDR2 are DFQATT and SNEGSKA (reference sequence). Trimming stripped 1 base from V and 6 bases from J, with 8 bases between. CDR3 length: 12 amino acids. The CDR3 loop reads CSARGEMDTQYF. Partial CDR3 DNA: TGCAGTGCTAGAGGCGAGATGGATACG.

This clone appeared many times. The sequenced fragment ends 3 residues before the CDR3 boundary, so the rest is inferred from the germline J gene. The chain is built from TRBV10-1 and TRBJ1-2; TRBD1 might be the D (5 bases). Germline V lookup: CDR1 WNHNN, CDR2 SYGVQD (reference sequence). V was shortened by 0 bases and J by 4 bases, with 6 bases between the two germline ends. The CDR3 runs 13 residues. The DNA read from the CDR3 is TGCGCCAGCAGTGAGTCGGGGGGCTATGGC. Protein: CASSESGGYG. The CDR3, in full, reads CASSESGGYGYTF.

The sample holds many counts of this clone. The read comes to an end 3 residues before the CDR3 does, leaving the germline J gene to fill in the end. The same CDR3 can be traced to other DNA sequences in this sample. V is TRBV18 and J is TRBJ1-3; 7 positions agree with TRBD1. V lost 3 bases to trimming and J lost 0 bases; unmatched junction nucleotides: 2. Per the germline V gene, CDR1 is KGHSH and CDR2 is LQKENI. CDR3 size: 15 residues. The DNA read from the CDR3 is TGTGCCAGCTCACCCGGACAGGACTCTGGAAACACC. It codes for CASSPGQDSGNT. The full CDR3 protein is CASSPGQDSGNTIYF.

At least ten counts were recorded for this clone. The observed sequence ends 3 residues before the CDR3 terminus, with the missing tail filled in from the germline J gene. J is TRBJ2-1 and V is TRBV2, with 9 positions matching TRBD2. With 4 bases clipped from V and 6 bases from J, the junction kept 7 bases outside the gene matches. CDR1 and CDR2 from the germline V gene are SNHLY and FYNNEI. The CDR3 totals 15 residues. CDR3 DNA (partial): TGTGCCAGCAGTGGGGAGACTAGCGGAGCCAATGAG. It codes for CASSGETSGANE. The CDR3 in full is CASSGETSGANEQFF.

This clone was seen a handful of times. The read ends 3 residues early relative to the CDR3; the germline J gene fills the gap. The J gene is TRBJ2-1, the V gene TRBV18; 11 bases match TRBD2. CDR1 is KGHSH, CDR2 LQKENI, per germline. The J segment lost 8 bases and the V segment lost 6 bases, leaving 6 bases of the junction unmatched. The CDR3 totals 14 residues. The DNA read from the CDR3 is TGTGCCAGCTCTCAGACTAGCGGGGAGGATGAG. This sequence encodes CASSQTSGEDE. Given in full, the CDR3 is CASSQTSGEDEQFF.

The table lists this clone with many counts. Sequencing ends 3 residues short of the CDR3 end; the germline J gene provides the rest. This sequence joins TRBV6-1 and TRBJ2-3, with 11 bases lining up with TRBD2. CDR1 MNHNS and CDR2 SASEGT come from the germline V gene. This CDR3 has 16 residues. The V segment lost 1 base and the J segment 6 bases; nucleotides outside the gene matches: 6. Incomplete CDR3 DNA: TGTGCCAGCAGTGAAGAGTCGGCTAGCGGGAGGGATACG. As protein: CASSEESASGRDT. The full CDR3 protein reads CASSEESASGRDTQYF.

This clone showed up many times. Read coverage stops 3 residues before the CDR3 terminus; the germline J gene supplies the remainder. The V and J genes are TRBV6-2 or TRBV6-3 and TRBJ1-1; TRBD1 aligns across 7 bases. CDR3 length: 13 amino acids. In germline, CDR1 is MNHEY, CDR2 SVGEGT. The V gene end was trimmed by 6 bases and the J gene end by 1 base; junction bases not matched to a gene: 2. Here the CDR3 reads CASSRQGNTEAFF. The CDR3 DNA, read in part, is TGTGCCAGCAGCAGACAGGGGAACACTGAA.

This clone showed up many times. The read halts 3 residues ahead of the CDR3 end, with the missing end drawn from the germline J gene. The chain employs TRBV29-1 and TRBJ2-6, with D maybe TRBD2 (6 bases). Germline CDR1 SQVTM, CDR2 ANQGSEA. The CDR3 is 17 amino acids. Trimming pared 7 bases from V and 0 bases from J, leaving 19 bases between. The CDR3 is CSALAEGLTSGANVLTF. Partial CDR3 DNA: TGCAGCGCCCTGGCGGAGGGGCTTACCTCTGGGGCCAACGTC.